The source of this T cell receptor beta chain is a study of blood T cells in healthy people across ages. Overall study results and limits: Compared with aged donors, long-lived donors showed fewer expanded clones, suggesting selection.

Germline CDR1 reads SEHNR; CDR2 reads FQNEAQ (reference sequence). Trimming removed 5 bases from V and 3 bases from J, with 10 bases in between. The CDR3 length is 14 residues. A second 7 to 11 cycle PCR used barcoded and J-beta primers. TCRdb re-derived calls from the 5' RACE reads in MiXCR, one entry per CDR3 protein. The data show 710,000 or so distinct CDR3 sequences, about 20% seen once. With respect to this clonotype: Its target is unknown.

This TCR came from a man in his 70s in good health. Material: blood. V is TRBV7-9 and J is TRBJ2-2; no clear D gene. The CDR3 reads CASSPDFYTGELFF. The CDR3 DNA reads as TGTGCCAGCAGCCCTGACTTTTACACCGGGGAGCTGTTTTTT.